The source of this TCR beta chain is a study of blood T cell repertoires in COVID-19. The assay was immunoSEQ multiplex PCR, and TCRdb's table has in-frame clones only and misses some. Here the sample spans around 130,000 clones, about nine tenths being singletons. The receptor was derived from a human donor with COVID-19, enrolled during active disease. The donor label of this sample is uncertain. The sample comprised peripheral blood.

The DNA of the CDR3 is TGCGCCAGCAGTGAGTCGATCTCGGGGGACGGAAACACCATATATTTT. Amino acids: CASSESISGDGNTIYF. The J gene is TRBJ1-3, the V gene TRBV10-1, with D possibly being TRBD1 (5 bases). CDR3 size: 16 residues. Germline V gene data show CDR1 as WNHNN and CDR2 as SYGVQD (reference sequence). V lost 0 bases and J lost 4, with 13 bases in between.